This is a list of T cell receptor beta chains from one sample in a study of blood T cell repertoires in COVID-19. Sequencing was performed with immunoSEQ multiplex PCR; in TCRdb, only in-frame clones are kept and a portion is missing. The sample consists of 100,000 or so clones, roughly four fifths of them appearing once. Specimen: peripheral blood. The receptors come from a woman aged 80 or over with acute or convalescent COVID-19. CDR3s include the opening cysteine and the closing phenylalanine or tryptophan. The D gene is left open where the match is weak. Expanded clones are given a class, and other clones once, few, many or no size at all.

cdr3_aa cdr3_nt j_call clone_size d_call v_call
CSVEGLANNEQFF TGCAGCGTTGAGGGACTAGCTAACAATGAGCAGTTCTTC TRBJ2-1 NA TRBD2 TRBV29-1
CASSEGQVGTDTQYF TGTGCCAGCAGCGAAGGACAGGTTGGCACAGATACGCAGTATTTT TRBJ2-3 once TRBD1 TRBV7-2
CASSLEREQYF NA TRBJ2-7 NA NA TRBV28
CASSPPTGIYGYTF TGTGCCAGCAGCCCTCCGACAGGGATCTATGGCTACACCTTC TRBJ1-2 NA TRBD1 TRBV28
CASSSPVGVSYNEQFF TGTGCCAGCAGTTCCCCGGTCGGGGTGTCTTACAATGAGCAGTTCTTC TRBJ2-1 NA NA TRBV11-1
CASINIWNRGQNTGELFF TGTGCCAGTATCAATATATGGAACCGCGGGCAGAACACCGGGGAGCTGTTTTTT TRBJ2-2 NA NA TRBV19
CASRSDSSNQPQHF TGTGCCAGCAGGAGCGACAGTAGCAATCAGCCCCAGCATTTT TRBJ1-5 few NA TRBV2
CASNADYGYTF TGTGCCAGCAATGCGGACTATGGCTACACCTTC TRBJ1-2 NA NA TRBV2
CASSQSGLSNTGELFF TGCGCCAGCAGCCAGAGCGGACTATCGAACACCGGGGAGCTGTTTTTT TRBJ2-2 few NA TRBV4-1
CATSDLGQGAVADTQYF TGTGCCACCAGTGACCTGGGCCAGGGGGCGGTCGCAGATACGCAGTATTTT TRBJ2-3 NA TRBD1 TRBV24-1
CANTDNSEKLFF TGTGCCAACACGGACAACAGTGAAAAACTGTTTTTT TRBJ1-4 once NA TRBV2
CARQGQPQHF TGTGCCAGACAGGGTCAGCCCCAGCATTTT TRBJ1-5 once NA TRBV6-9
CASTSLSWTDPCF TGTGCCAGTACCTCACTTTCATGGACAGATCCTTGCTTC TRBJ1-2 NA NA TRBV19
CASSWTSGTTEQFF TGTGCCAGCAGTTGGACTAGCGGGACTACCGAGCAGTTCTTC TRBJ2-1 few TRBD2 TRBV6-5
CASSLVGSQAHLQGGYTF TGTGCCAGCAGCTTAGTAGGGTCACAGGCCCACCTGCAAGGAGGCTACACCTTC TRBJ1-2 NA NA TRBV7-9
CASSLNTFREKLFF TGCGCCAGCAGCTTGAACACGTTCCGAGAAAAACTGTTTTTT TRBJ1-4 NA NA TRBV5-1
CASSLAAGNTEAFF TGTGCCAGCAGCTTAGCGGCAGGGAACACTGAAGCTTTCTTT TRBJ1-1 few NA TRBV11-2
CASSEGRKSNQPQHF TGTGCCAGTAGTGAGGGCAGAAAAAGCAATCAGCCCCAGCATTTT TRBJ1-5 NA NA TRBV19
CASSPRGGRGTETQYF TGTGCCAGCAGCCCCCGGGGCGGGAGAGGAACGGAGACCCAGTACTTC TRBJ2-5 NA TRBD2 TRBV5-4
CASSLSSRLAKTSDTQYF TGTGCCAGCAGCTTAAGTAGTCGGCTAGCGAAAACTTCAGATACGCAGTATTTT TRBJ2-3 NA NA TRBV7-6
CATQGNTGELFF TGTGCCACCCAGGGAAACACCGGGGAGCTGTTTTTT TRBJ2-2 NA NA TRBV11-3
CASSGGAYEQYF TGTGCCAGCAGCGGGGGGGCCTACGAGCAGTACTTC TRBJ2-7 NA TRBD2 TRBV11-2
CASKRTGTESFGYTF TGTGCCAGTAAACGAACCGGGACAGAGAGTTTTGGCTACACCTTC TRBJ1-2 NA TRBD1 TRBV19
CASSVTGTRDYEQYF TGCGCCAGCAGCGTCACCGGGACAAGGGATTACGAGCAGTACTTC TRBJ2-7 NA NA TRBV5-1
CSVEPDNTDTQYF TGCAGCGTTGAGCCGGACAACACAGATACGCAGTATTTT TRBJ2-3 once NA TRBV29-1
CASSQDLGTSTDTQYF TGCGCCAGCAGCCAAGATTTGGGCACCTCCACAGATACGCAGTATTTT TRBJ2-3 few NA TRBV4-3
CATGTGGWTEAFF TGTGCCACAGGGACAGGGGGCTGGACTGAAGCTTTCTTT TRBJ1-1 NA TRBD1 TRBV2
CASSLGDNQPQHF TGCGCCAGCAGCTTAGGGGACAATCAGCCCCAGCATTTT TRBJ1-5 NA NA TRBV5-1
CASSSRTPGSYNEQFF TGCGCCAGCAGTTCCAGGACACCCGGCTCCTACAATGAGCAGTTCTTC TRBJ2-1 NA NA TRBV10-1
CAGQRGGGIYNEQFF TGTGCCGGTCAACGCGGGGGAGGGATATACAATGAGCAGTTCTTC TRBJ2-1 few TRBD2 TRBV28
CASSLDLNSPLHF TGTGCCAGCAGCTTAGACTTGAATTCACCCCTCCACTTT TRBJ1-6 NA NA TRBV7-9
CASSFQQALYSGNTIYF TGTGCCAGCAGCTTCCAGCAGGCGTTATACTCTGGAAACACCATATATTTT TRBJ1-3 NA NA TRBV5-5
CSAALGDTQYF TGCAGTGCGGCCCTGGGCGATACGCAGTATTTT TRBJ2-3 NA NA TRBV20-1
CASSQRGGRGNEQFF TGTGCCAGCAGCCAAAGGGGGGGGAGGGGTAATGAGCAGTTCTTC TRBJ2-1 NA NA TRBV11-2
CASRGTGSGNTIYF TGTGCCAGCAGGGGGACAGGGTCTGGAAACACCATATATTTT TRBJ1-3 NA TRBD1 TRBV6-5
CASLKRERSGRVHNEQFF TGCGCCAGCCTTAAGAGAGAAAGAAGCGGGAGGGTCCACAATGAGCAGTTCTTC TRBJ2-1 NA TRBD2 TRBV10-1
CASSEALTYTDTQYF TGTGCCAGCAGTGAAGCACTAACCTACACAGATACGCAGTATTTT TRBJ2-3 NA NA TRBV6-1
CTSSQERGTPMWGEKLFF TGCACCAGCAGCCAAGAAAGAGGAACACCGATGTGGGGCGAAAAACTGTTTTTT TRBJ1-4 NA NA TRBV1